The 21 T cell receptor beta chains listed next were all sequenced from one sample in a study of vaccination and CD4 T cells after COVID-19. Documented treatment: approximately 9-day PBMC culture with coronavirus spike peptide pools or control peptides (ViraFEST assay). CD4+ T-cell collection from the unexposed donor predated the COVID-19 pandemic (2011-2018). Sequencing of DNA taken from cultured CD4+ T cells relied on the Oncomine TCR Beta short-read assay. TCRdb reprocessed the PCR reads with MiXCR, giving one entry per CDR3 protein. Of approximately 7,100 distinct CDR3 sequences listed, around 48% are singletons. Their cognate antigens are unknown. Material for sequencing was CD4+ T cells from blood, cultured in vitro. The receptors stem from a human donor in good health.

V gene TRBV5-8 combines with J gene TRBJ1-2, with D perhaps matching TRBD1 (5 bases). CDR3 length equals 15 residues. The ends were cut back, 5 bases at V and 4 bases at J, with 18 bases in the middle. The V gene's germline CDR1 is SGHTS and CDR2 YDEGEE. The CDR3 nucleotides are TGTGCCAGCAGTTTCACAAGGGGAGTTATCTATGGCTACACCTTC. Translated: CASSFTRGVIYGYTF.

The rearrangement uses TRBV7-2 and TRBJ2-7; perhaps TRBD2 as D (5 bases). Between the trimmed V and J ends, which lost 5 bases and 6 bases, there was a span of 14 bases. Germline assignment: CDR1 SGHTA and CDR2 FQGNSA. CDR3 length equals 13 residues. CDR3 sequence: CASSLDGGGEQYF. CDR3 in DNA: TGTGCCAGCAGCCTGGACGGCGGAGGCGAGCAGTACTTC.

This clonotype is large by share. The chain links TRBV2 to TRBJ2-5; TRBD2 agrees at 13 bases. The CDR3 covers 16 residues. Germline V lookup: CDR1 SNHLY, CDR2 FYNNEI. After removal of 6 bases from V and 4 bases from J, the junction contained 8 bases not matched to a gene. The CDR3 region has the DNA TGTGCCAGCAGCGGGGGGACTAGCGGGGTCGGAGAGACCCAGTACTTC. It yields the protein CASSGGTSGVGETQYF.

This clonotype was picked up a small number of times. The genes are TRBV19 and TRBJ2-1; 7 bases align to TRBD2. Germline assignment: CDR1 LNHDA and CDR2 SQIVND (reference sequence). The CDR3 runs 13 residues. The junction had 4 bases not matched to a gene; V was cut back by 10 bases and J by 1 base. As DNA, the CDR3 is TGTGCCACCTGGGAGGGTTCCTACAATGAGCAGTTCTTC. Translating gives CATWEGSYNEQFF.

The chain has TRBV12-3 or TRBV12-4 and TRBJ2-5; TRBD2 agrees at 14 bases. CDR3 length equals 15 residues. J lost 5 bases, V lost 10 bases, and 9 bases had no gene match. The DNA of the CDR3 is TGTGCCACCGGGGGACTAGCGGGAGTAGGGGAGACCCAGTACTTC. As protein: CATGGLAGVGETQYF.

The gene calls are TRBV27 and TRBJ1-5; D is possibly TRBD1 (6 bases). CDR3 length: 14 residues. Germline V CDR1 and CDR2: MNHEY, SMNVEV (reference sequence). The ends were cut back, 5 bases at V and 7 bases at J, with 15 bases in the middle. CDR3 in DNA: TGTGCCAGCAGTCAAGCAAGGGGGGGGCAGCCCCAGCATTTT. This encodes CASSQARGGQPQHF.

The V call is TRBV4-1, the J call TRBJ2-3; D gene ambiguous. The germline V gene encodes CDR1 MGHRA and CDR2 YSYEKL. CDR3 length equals 13 residues. Deletions cut 0 bases from V and 4 bases from J, with 5 bases between. The CDR3 loop is CASSQERADTQYF. The DNA of the CDR3 is TGCGCCAGCAGCCAAGAACGCGCAGATACGCAGTATTTT.

This chain connects TRBV5-1 to TRBJ2-3, with D hard to call. Trimming removed 3 bases from V and 0 bases from J, with 11 bases in between. The CDR3 totals 15 residues. CDR1 SGHRS and CDR2 YFSETQ come from the germline V gene. CDR3 residues: CASSSPEASTDTQYF. As DNA, the CDR3 is TGCGCCAGCAGCTCCCCCGAGGCTAGCACAGATACGCAGTATTTT.

This clonotype was seen a few times. This chain connects TRBV2 to TRBJ1-2, with 7 positions matching TRBD1. This CDR3 is 14 amino acids long. With V trimmed by 5 bases and J by 4 bases, 7 bases remained unmatched. Germline CDR1 and CDR2: SNHLY and FYNNEI. CDR3 region: CASSNRGLGYGYTF. The CDR3 nucleotides are TGTGCCAGCAGTAACAGGGGTCTGGGCTATGGCTACACCTTC.

The rearrangement links TRBV5-5 to TRBJ2-7; the D is unclear. The CDR3 totals 15 residues. Germline loops: CDR1 SGHKS, CDR2 YYEKEE (reference sequence). V dropped 3 bases and J dropped 2 bases, with 15 bases sitting between them. In DNA, the CDR3 is TGTGCCAGCAGCTCCCTCGACGCGTACACCTACGAGCAGTACTTC. It is translated as CASSSLDAYTYEQYF.

This rearrangement joins TRBV19 to TRBJ1-1; D may be TRBD1 (5 bases). The V and J ends lost 7 bases and 3 bases respectively, with 9 bases between them. Per germline, CDR1 LNHDA and CDR2 SQIVND (reference sequence). CDR3 length equals 12 residues. This CDR3 is CASTAGHTEAFF. CDR3 DNA: TGTGCCAGTACGGCAGGGCACACTGAAGCTTTCTTT.

CDR3 bases: TGTGCCAGCGGATTGACAGGGGGCTCACGGGCTTTCTTT. Translating it yields CASGLTGGSRAFF. The V and J genes are TRBV6-2 or TRBV6-3 and TRBJ1-1; 10 bases map to TRBD1. There are 13 residues in the CDR3. The V segment lost 8 bases and the J segment 11 bases; nucleotides outside the gene matches: 11. Germline loops: CDR1 MNHEY, CDR2 SVGEGT.

This sequence joins TRBV7-2 and TRBJ2-7, with D unclear. Germline loops: CDR1 SGHTA, CDR2 FQGNSA. CDR3 length: 12 amino acids. The V end lost 4 bases, the J end lost 0 bases, and 4 bases lay between the germline ends. The DNA of the CDR3 is TGTGCCAGCAGCTCCTCCTCCTACGAGCAGTACTTC. Translation: CASSSSSYEQYF.

This clonotype turned up a few times. The V call is TRBV7-6, the J call TRBJ2-1; D is possibly TRBD2 (5 bases). The length of the CDR3 is 16 residues. CDR1 and CDR2 (germline): SGHVS, FNYEAQ. V dropped 5 bases and J dropped 0 bases, with 14 bases sitting between them. CDR3 sequence reads: CASSLAGPSSYNEQFF. CDR3 sequence (DNA): TGTGCCAGCAGCCTCGCGGGCCCGAGCTCCTACAATGAGCAGTTCTTC.

This chain uses TRBV19 with TRBJ2-1; D gene unclear. CDR1 is LNHDA, CDR2 SQIVND, per germline (reference sequence). The V end was cut by 1 base, the J end by 8 bases, with 9 bases between. This CDR3 is built from 13 residues. CDR3 residues: CASSIVIEDEQFF. In DNA, the CDR3 is TGTGCCAGTAGTATAGTAATAGAGGATGAGCAGTTCTTC.

The chain joins TRBV20-1 to TRBJ2-5; 15 bases are shared with TRBD2. The J segment lost 2 bases and the V segment lost 6 bases, leaving 10 bases of the junction unmatched. Germline values: CDR1 DFQATT, CDR2 SNEGSKA (reference sequence). This CDR3 spans 17 amino acids. CDR3 region: CSANGLAGGLLQETQYF. CDR3 in DNA: TGCAGTGCAAATGGACTAGCGGGGGGGCTTTTACAAGAGACCCAGTACTTC.

CDR3 bases: TGTGCCAGCAGTTTTCGGCAGAATAGCAATCAGCCCCAGCATTTT. Translated, it gives CASSFRQNSNQPQHF. The chain carries TRBV12-3 or TRBV12-4 and TRBJ1-5; D gene ambiguous. This CDR3 comprises 15 residues. V was cut by 3 bases and J by 0 bases, with 9 bases left in between.

This clonotype occurred a few times. The genes are TRBV7-9 and TRBJ2-2; D is ambiguous. The germline CDR1 and CDR2 sequences are SEHNR and FQNEAQ (reference sequence). V shed 7 bases and J shed 6 bases, with 12 bases lying between them. The CDR3 runs 13 residues. DNA of the CDR3: TGTGCCAGCACCCTCCTTGCCGCCGGGGAGCTGTTTTTT. As protein: CASTLLAAGELFF.

This clonotype was observed a single time. J is TRBJ2-4 and V is TRBV6-1; D not resolved. V was shortened by 6 bases and J by 2 bases, with 14 bases between the two germline ends. The germline V gene has CDR1 MNHNS and CDR2 SASEGT. This CDR3 spans 15 amino acids. CDR3 in amino acids: CASRPARLTKNIQYF. The CDR3 nucleotides read TGTGCCAGCAGGCCAGCCCGTCTAACCAAAAACATTCAGTACTTC.

This clonotype was seen a handful of times. The genes are TRBV19 and TRBJ2-3, with 7 bases that match TRBD2. CDR1 LNHDA and CDR2 SQIVND come from the germline V gene (reference sequence). The CDR3 runs to 14 residues. Losses at the gene ends were 5 bases for V and 1 base for J; bases not matched to a gene: 3. This CDR3 is CASSLGLGTDTQYF. The CDR3 nucleotides are TGTGCCAGTAGTCTCGGACTAGGCACAGATACGCAGTATTTT.

The chain has TRBV29-1 and TRBJ2-7, with TRBD1 identical over 12 bases. Germline CDR1 and CDR2: SQVTM and ANQGSEA. The CDR3 spans 15 residues. The junction had 11 bases not matched to a gene; V was cut back by 7 bases and J by 4 bases. The CDR3 DNA reads TGCAGCGGGCGCTCCGGGACAGGGGGCTTGTACGAGCAGTACTTC. Amino acids: CSGRSGTGGLYEQYF.